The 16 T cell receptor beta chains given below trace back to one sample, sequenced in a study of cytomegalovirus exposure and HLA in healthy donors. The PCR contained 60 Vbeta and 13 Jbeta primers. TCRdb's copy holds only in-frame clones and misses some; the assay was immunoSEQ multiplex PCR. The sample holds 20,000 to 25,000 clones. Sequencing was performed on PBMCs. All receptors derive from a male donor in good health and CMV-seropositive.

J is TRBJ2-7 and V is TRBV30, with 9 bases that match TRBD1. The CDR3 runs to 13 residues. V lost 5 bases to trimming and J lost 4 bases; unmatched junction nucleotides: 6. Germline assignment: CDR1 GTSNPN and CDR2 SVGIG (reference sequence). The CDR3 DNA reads TGTGCCTGGGAGACAGGGGGAACTTACGAGCAGTACTTC. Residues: CAWETGGTYEQYF.

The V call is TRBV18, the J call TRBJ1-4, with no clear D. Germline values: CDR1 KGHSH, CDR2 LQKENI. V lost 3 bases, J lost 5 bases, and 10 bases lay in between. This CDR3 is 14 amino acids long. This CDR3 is CASSPPTRNEKLFF. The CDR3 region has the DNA TGTGCCAGCTCACCTCCAACAAGAAATGAAAAACTGTTTTTT. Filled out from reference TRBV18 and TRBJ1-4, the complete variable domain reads NAGVMQNPRHLVRRRGQEARLRCSPMKGHSHVYWYRQLPEEGLKFMVYLQKENIIDESGMPKERFSAEFPKEGPSILRIQQVVRGDSAAYFCASSPPTRNEKLFFGSGTQLSVL.

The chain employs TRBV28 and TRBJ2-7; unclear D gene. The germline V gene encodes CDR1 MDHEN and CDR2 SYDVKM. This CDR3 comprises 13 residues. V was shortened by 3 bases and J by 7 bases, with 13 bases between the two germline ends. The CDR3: CASSFSPLLEQYF. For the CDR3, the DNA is TGTGCCAGCAGTTTTAGTCCACTTCTGGAGCAGTACTTC.

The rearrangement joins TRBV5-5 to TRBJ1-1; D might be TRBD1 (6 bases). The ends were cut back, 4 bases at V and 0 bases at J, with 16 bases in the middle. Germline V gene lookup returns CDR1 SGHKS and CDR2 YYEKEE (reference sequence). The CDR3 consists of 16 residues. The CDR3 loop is CASSPWLGAMNTEAFF. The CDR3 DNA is TGTGCCAGCAGCCCCTGGTTGGGGGCTATGAACACTGAAGCTTTCTTT.

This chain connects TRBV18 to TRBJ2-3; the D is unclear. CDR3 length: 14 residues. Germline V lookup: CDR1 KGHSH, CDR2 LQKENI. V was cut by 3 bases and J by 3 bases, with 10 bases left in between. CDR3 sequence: CASSPTVKTDTQYF. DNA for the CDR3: TGTGCCAGCTCACCTACTGTGAAGACAGATACGCAGTATTTT. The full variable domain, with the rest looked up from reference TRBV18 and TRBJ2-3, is NAGVMQNPRHLVRRRGQEARLRCSPMKGHSHVYWYRQLPEEGLKFMVYLQKENIIDESGMPKERFSAEFPKEGPSILRIQQVVRGDSAAYFCASSPTVKTDTQYFGPGTRLTVL.

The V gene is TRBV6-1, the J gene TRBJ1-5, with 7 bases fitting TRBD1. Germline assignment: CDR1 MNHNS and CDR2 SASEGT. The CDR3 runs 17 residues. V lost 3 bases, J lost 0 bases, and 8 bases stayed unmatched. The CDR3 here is CASSEGTGTDSNQPQHF. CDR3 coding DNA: TGTGCCAGCAGTGAGGGAACCGGGACAGATAGCAATCAGCCCCAGCATTTT.

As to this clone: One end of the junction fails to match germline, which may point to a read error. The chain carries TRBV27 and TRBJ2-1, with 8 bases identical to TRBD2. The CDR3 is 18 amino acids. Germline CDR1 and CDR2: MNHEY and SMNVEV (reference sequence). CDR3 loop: CASRRSGGSVNSDNEQFF. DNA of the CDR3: TGTGCCAGCAGACGAAGCGGGGGATCCGTGAACTCCGACAATGAGCAGTTCTTC.

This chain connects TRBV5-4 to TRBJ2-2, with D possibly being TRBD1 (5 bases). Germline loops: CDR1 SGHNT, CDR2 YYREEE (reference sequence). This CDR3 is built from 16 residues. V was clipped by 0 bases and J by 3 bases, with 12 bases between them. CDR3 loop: CASSLDGRDDTGELFF. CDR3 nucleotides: TGTGCCAGCAGCTTGGACGGCAGGGATGACACCGGGGAGCTGTTTTTT.

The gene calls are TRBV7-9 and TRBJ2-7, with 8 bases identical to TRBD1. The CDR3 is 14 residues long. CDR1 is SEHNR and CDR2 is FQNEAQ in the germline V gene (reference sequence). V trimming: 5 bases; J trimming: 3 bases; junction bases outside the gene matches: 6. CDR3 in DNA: TGTGCCAGCAGCAATCAGGACAGGGACTACGAGCAGTACTTC. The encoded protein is CASSNQDRDYEQYF.

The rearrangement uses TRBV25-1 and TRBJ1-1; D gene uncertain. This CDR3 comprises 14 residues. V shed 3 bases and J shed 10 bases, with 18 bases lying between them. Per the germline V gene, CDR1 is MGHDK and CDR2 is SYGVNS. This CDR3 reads CASSDPTTLHGAFF. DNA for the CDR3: TGTGCCAGCAGTGATCCTACTACTCTCCACGGAGCTTTCTTT.

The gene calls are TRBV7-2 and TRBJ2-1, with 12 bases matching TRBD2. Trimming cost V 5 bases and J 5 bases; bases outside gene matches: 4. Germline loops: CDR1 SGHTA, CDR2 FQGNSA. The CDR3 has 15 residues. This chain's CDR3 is CASSLRTSGDNEQFF. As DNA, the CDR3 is TGTGCCAGCAGCCTACGGACTAGCGGGGACAATGAGCAGTTCTTC.

CDR3 coding DNA: TGCAGCGTCGCGGGACGGGCGAACACTGAAGCTTTCTTT. Translated, it gives CSVAGRANTEAFF. The rearrangement joins TRBV29-1 to TRBJ1-1; tentative D call: TRBD1 (5 bases). Between the trimmed V and J ends, which lost 6 bases and 1 base, there was a span of 12 bases. From germline, CDR1 is SQVTM and CDR2 ANQGSEA. The CDR3 extends over 13 amino acids.

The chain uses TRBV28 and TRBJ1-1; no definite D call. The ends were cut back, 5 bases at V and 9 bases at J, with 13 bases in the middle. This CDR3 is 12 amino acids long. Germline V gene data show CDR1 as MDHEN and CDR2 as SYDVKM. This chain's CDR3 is CASSPPEGKAFF. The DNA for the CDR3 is TGTGCCAGCAGTCCCCCGGAGGGCAAAGCTTTCTTT.

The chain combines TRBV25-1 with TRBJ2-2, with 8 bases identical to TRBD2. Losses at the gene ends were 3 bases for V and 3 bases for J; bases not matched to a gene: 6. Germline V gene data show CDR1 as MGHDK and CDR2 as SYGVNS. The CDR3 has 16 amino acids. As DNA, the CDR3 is TGTGCCAGCAGTGACAGCGACGGGAGGGACACCGGGGAGCTGTTTTTT. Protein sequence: CASSDSDGRDTGELFF.

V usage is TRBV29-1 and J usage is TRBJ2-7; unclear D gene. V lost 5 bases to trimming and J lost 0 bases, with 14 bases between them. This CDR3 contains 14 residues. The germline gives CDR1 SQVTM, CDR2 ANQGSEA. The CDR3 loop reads CSVKQNLISYEQYF. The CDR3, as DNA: TGCAGCGTTAAACAGAATCTCATCTCCTACGAGCAGTACTTC.

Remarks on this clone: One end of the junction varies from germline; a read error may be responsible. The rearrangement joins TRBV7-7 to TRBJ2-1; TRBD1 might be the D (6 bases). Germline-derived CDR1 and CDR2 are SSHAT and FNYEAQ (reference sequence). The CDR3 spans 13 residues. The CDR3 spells CASSLGQHNEQFF. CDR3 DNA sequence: TGTGCTAGCAGCTTAGGACAGCACAATGAGCAGTTCTTC.